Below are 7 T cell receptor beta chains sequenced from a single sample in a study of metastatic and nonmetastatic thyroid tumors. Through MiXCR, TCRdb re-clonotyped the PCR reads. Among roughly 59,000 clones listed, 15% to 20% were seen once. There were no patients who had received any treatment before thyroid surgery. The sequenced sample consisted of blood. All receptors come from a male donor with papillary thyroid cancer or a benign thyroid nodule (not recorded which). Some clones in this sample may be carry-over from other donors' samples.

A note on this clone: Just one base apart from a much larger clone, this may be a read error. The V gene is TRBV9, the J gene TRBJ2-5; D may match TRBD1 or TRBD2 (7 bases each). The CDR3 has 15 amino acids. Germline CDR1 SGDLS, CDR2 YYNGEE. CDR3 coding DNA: TGTGCCAGCATCGTAGGGGTCAGGGGGGGAGAGACCCAGTACTTC. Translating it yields CASIVGVRGGETQYF.

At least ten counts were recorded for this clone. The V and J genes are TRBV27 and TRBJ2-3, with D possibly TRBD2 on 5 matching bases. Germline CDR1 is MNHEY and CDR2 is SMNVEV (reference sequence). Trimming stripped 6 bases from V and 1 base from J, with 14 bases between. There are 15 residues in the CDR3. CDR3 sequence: CASRVDYLGTDTQYF. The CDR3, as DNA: TGTGCCAGCAGGGTAGACTATTTGGGCACAGATACGCAGTATTTT.

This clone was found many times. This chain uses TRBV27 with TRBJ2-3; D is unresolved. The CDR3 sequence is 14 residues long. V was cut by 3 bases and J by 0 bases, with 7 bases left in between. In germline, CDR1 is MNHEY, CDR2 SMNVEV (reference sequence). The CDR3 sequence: CASSLKWSTDTQYF. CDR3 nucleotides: TGTGCCAGCAGTTTGAAGTGGAGCACAGATACGCAGTATTTT.

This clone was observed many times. CDR3 DNA: TGCGCCAGCAGCTTTAGCGGGCAACCGAACACCGGGGAGCTGTTTTTT. Translation gives CASSFSGQPNTGELFF. The genes are TRBV5-1 and TRBJ2-2, with 7 bases lining up with TRBD2. The CDR3 runs 16 residues. Trimming took 2 bases from V and 0 from J; bases not matched to a gene: 4. Germline lookup yields CDR1 SGHRS and CDR2 YFSETQ.

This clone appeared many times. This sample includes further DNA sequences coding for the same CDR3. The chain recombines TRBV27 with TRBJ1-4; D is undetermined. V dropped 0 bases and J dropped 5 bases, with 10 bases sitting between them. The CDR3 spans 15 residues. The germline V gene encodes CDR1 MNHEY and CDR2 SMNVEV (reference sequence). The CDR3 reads CASSLSGSSNEKLFF. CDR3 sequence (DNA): TGTGCCAGCAGTTTATCCGGGTCTTCGAATGAAAAACTGTTTTTT.

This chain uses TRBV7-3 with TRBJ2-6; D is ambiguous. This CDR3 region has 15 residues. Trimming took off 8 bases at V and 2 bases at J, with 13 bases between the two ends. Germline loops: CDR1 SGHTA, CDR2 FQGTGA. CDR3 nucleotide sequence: TGTGCCAGCCGACCTTGGGTGGCTGGGGCCAACGTCCTGACTTTC. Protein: CASRPWVAGANVLTF. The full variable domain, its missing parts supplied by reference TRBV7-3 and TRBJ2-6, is GAGVSQTPSNKVTEKGKYVELRCDPISGHTALYWYRQSLGQGPEFLIYFQGTGAADDSGLPNDRFFAVRPEGSVSTLKIQRTERGDSAVYLCASRPWVAGANVLTFGAGSRLTVL.

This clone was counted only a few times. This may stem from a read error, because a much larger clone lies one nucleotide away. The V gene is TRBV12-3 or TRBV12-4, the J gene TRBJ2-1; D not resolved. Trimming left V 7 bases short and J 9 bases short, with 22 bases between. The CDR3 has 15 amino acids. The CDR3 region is CASTSEPTIGSEQFF. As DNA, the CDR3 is TGTGCCAGCACTTCGGAACCCACTATAGGCAGTGAGCAGTTCTTC.